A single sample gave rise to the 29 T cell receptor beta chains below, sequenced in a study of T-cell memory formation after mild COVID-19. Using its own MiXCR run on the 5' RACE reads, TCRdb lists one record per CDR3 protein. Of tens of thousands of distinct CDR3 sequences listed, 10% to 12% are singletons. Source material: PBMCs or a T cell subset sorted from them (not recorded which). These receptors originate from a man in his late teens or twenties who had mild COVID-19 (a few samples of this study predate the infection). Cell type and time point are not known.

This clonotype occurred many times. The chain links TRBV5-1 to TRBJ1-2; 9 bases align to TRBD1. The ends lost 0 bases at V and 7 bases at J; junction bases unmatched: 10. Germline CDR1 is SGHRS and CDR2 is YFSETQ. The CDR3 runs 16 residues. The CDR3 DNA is TGCGCCAGCAGCTTGGAACTGGGACAGGGAGCTGTTGGCTACACCTTC. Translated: CASSLELGQGAVGYTF.

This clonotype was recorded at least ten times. In nucleotides, the CDR3 is TGTGCCAGCAGCTTAACCAGCGGGGGGCTAGTAGAGACCCAGTACTTC. Its protein product is CASSLTSGGLVETQYF. The chain recombines TRBV7-2 with TRBJ2-5, with TRBD2 matching 9 bases. The junction had 8 bases not matched to a gene; V was cut back by 2 bases and J by 4 bases. Germline lookup yields CDR1 SGHTA and CDR2 FQGNSA. This CDR3 has 16 residues. The full variable domain, in which reference TRBV7-2 and TRBJ2-5 provide the parts outside the CDR3, is GAGVSQSPSNKVTEKGKDVELRCDPISGHTALYWYRQSLGQGLEFLIYFQGNSAPDKSGLPSDRFSAERTGGSVSTLTIQRTQQEDSAVYLCASSLTSGGLVETQYFGPGTRLLVL.

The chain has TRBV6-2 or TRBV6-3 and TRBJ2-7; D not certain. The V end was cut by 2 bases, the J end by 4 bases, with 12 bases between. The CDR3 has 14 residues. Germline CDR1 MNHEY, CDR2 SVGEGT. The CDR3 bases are TGTGCCAGCAGTTACGCGGACCTTTCATACGAGCAGTACGTC. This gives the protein CASSYADLSYEQYV.

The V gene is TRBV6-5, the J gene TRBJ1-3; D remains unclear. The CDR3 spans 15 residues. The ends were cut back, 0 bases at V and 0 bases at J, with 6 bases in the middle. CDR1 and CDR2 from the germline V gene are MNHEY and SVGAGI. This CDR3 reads CASSYSAFSGNTIYF. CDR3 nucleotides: TGTGCCAGCAGTTACTCCGCATTCTCTGGAAACACCATATATTTT.

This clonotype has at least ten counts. The CDR3 nucleotides read TGCAGCGTTGCCTCCCCGACAGGGGGCGCAACAGATACGCAGTATTTT. It specifies CSVASPTGGATDTQYF. This chain joins TRBV29-1 and TRBJ2-3, with 10 bases that match TRBD1. The trim removed 4 bases at V and 3 bases at J, leaving 10 bases unmatched. Germline V CDR1 and CDR2: SQVTM, ANQGSEA. This CDR3 region has 16 residues.

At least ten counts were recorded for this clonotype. This CDR3 reads CSARTQARAFF. Here the CDR3 DNA reads TGCAGTGCTAGGACTCAGGCCCGGGCTTTCTTT. The chain links TRBV20-1 to TRBJ1-1; the D is unclear. The V end lost 3 bases, the J end lost 11 bases, and 13 bases lay between the germline ends. Per the germline V gene, CDR1 is DFQATT and CDR2 is SNEGSKA (reference sequence). The length of the CDR3 is 11 residues.

CDR3 coding DNA: TGTGCCAGCAGCCCCCTAGCCGGGACAGGGGGAGTTGAGCAGTTCTTC. This codes for CASSPLAGTGGVEQFF. The chain employs TRBV7-7 and TRBJ2-1, with 11 bases identical to TRBD1. In germline, CDR1 is SSHAT, CDR2 FNYEAQ (reference sequence). The CDR3 is 16 residues long. With 5 bases clipped from V and 9 bases from J, the junction kept 12 bases outside the gene matches.

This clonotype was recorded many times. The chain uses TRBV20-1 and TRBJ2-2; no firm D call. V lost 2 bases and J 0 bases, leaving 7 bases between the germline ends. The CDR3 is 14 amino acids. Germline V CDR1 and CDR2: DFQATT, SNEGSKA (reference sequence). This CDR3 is CSARPTPNTGELFF. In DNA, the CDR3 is TGCAGTGCTAGACCTACCCCGAACACCGGGGAGCTGTTTTTT.

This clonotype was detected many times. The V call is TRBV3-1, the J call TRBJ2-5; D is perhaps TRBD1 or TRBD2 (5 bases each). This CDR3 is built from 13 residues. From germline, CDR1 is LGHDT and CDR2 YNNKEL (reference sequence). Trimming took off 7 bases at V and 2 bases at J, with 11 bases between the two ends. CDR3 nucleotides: TGTGCCAGCACCCTCGGGGCTCAAGAGACCCAGTACTTC. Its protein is CASTLGAQETQYF.

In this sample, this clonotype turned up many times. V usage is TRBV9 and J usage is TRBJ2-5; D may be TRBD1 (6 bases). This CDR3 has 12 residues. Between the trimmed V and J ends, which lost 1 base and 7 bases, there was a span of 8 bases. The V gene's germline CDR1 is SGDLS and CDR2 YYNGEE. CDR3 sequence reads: CASSVTTGTQYF. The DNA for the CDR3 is TGTGCCAGCAGCGTAACGACAGGGACCCAGTACTTC.

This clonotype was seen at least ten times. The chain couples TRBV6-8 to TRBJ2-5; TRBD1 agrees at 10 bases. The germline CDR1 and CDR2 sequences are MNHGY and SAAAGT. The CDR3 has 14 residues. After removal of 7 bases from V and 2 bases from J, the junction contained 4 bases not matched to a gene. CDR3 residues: CASTGQGDQETQYF. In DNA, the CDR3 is TGTGCCAGCACCGGACAGGGGGATCAAGAGACCCAGTACTTC.

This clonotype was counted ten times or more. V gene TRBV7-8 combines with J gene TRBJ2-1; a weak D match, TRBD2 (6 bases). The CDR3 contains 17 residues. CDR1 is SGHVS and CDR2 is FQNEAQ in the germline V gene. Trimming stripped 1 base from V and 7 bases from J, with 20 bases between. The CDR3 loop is CASSLGAGAGFQNEQFF. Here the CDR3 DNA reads TGTGCCAGCAGCTTAGGAGCCGGAGCGGGTTTCCAGAATGAGCAGTTCTTC. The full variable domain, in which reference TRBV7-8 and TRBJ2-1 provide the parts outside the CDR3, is GAGVSQSPRYKVAKRGQDVALRCDPISGHVSLFWYQQALGQGPEFLTYFQNEAQLDKSGLPSDRFFAERPEGSVSTLKIQRTQQEDSAVYLCASSLGAGAGFQNEQFFGPGTRLTVL.

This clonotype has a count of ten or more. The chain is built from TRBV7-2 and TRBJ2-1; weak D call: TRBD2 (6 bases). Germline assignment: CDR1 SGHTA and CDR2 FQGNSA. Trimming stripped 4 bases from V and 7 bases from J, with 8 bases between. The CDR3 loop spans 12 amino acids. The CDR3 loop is CASSSEGNEQFF. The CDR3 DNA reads TGTGCCAGCAGCTCGGAGGGTAATGAGCAGTTCTTC.

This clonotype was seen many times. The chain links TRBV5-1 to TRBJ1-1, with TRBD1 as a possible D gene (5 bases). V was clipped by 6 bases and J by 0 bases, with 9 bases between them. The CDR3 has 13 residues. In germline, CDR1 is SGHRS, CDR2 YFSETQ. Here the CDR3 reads CASKQAMNTEAFF. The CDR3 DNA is TGCGCCAGCAAACAGGCGATGAACACTGAAGCTTTCTTT.

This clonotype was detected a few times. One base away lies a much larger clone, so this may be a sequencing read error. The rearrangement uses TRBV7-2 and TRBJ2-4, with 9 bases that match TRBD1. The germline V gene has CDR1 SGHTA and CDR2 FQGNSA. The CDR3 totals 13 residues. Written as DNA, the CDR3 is TGTGCCAGCAGCTACAGGGGGCAAAACATTAAGTACTTC. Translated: CASSYRGQNIKYF.

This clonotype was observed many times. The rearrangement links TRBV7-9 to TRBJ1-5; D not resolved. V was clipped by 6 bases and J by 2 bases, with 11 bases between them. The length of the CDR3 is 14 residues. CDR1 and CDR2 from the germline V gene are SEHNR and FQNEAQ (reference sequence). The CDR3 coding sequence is TGTGCCAGCAGTCCACCAATGGGCAATCAGCCCCAGCATTTT. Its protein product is CASSPPMGNQPQHF.

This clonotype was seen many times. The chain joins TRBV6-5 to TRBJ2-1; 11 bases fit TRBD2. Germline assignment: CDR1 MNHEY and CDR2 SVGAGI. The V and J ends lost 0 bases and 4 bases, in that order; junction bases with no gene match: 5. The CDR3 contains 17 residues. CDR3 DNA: TGTGCCAGCAGTTACTCGACTAGCGGGATCCCATACAATGAGCAGTTCTTC. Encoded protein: CASSYSTSGIPYNEQFF.

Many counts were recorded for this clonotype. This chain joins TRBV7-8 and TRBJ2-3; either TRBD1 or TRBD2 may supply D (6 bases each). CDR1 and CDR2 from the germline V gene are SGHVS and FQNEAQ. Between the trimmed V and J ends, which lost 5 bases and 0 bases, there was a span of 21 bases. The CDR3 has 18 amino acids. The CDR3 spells CASSLGLRGAYSTDTQYF. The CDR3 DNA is TGTGCCAGCAGCCTAGGACTAAGGGGGGCCTATAGCACAGATACGCAGTATTTT.

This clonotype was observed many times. This CDR3 reads CASSTRLAGEPTDTQYF. The CDR3, as DNA: TGTGCCAGCAGCACGAGACTAGCGGGGGAACCCACAGATACGCAGTATTTT. V usage is TRBV7-2 and J usage is TRBJ2-3; 12 bases agree with TRBD2. This CDR3 has 17 amino acids. V lost 5 bases and J lost 2; bases outside the gene matches: 8. Germline CDR1 SGHTA, CDR2 FQGNSA.

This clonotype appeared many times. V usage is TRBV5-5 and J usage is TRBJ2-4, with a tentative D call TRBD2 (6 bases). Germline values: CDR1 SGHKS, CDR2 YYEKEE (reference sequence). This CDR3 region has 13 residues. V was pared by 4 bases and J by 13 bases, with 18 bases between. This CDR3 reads CASSRHLRTKQYF. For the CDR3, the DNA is TGTGCCAGCAGCAGGCACCTGCGGACTAAACAGTACTTC.

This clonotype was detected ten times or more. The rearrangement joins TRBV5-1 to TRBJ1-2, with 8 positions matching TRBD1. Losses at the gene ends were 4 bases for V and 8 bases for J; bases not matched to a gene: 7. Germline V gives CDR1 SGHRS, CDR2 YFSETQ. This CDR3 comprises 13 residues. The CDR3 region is CASSLTGVEGYTF. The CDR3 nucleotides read TGCGCCAGCAGCCTGACAGGGGTGGAAGGCTACACCTTC.

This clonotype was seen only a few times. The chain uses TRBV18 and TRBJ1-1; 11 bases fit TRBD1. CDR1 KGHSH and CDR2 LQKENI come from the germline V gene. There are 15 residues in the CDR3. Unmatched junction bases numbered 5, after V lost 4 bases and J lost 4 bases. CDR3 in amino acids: CASSLAGTGGTEAFF. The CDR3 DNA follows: TGTGCCAGCTCACTCGCCGGGACAGGGGGCACTGAAGCTTTCTTT.

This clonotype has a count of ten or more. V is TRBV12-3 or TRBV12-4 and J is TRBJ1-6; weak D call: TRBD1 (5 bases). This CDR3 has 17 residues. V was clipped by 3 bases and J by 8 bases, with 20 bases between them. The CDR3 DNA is TGTGCCAGCAGTTTGGGAATAAGGGGCCGTGATGATTCACCCCTCCACTTT. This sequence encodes CASSLGIRGRDDSPLHF.

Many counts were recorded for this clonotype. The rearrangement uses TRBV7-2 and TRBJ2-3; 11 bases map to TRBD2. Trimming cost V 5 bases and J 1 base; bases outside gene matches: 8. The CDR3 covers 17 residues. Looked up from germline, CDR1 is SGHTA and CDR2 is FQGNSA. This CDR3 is CASSPTPTSGGTDTQYF. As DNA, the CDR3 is TGTGCCAGCAGCCCTACCCCGACTAGCGGGGGCACAGATACGCAGTATTTT.

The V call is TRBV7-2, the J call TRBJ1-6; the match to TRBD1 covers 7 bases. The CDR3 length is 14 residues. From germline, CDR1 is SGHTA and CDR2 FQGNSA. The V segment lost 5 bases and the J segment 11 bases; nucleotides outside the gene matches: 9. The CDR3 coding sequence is TGTGCCAGCAGCGGACGGGCAGGGGGAACACCCCTCCACTTT. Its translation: CASSGRAGGTPLHF.

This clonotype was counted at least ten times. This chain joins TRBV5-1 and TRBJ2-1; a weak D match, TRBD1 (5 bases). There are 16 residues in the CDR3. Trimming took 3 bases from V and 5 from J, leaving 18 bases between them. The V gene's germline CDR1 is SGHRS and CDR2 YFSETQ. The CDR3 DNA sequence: TGCGCCAGCAGCTACGCCCGAGACAGCAAAAACAATGAGCAGTTCTTC. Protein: CASSYARDSKNNEQFF. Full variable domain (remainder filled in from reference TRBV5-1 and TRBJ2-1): KAGVTQTPRYLIKTRGQQVTLSCSPISGHRSVSWYQQTPGQGLQFLFEYFSETQRNKGNFPGRFSGRQFSNSRSEMNVSTLELGDSALYLCASSYARDSKNNEQFFGPGTRLTVL.

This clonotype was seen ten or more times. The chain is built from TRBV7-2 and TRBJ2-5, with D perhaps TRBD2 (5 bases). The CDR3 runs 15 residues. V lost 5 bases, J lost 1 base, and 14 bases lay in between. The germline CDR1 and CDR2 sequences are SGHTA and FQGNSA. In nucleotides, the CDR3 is TGTGCCAGCAGCGCCCGCGGGTGGGGCCAAGAGACCCAGTACTTC. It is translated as CASSARGWGQETQYF.

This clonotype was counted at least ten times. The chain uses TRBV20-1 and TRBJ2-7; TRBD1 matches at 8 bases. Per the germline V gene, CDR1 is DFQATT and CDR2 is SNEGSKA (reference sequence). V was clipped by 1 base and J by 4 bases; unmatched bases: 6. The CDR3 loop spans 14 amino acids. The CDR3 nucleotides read TGCAGTGCTAGAGTCCCGGGACAGGTGTACGAGCAGTACGTC. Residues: CSARVPGQVYEQYV.

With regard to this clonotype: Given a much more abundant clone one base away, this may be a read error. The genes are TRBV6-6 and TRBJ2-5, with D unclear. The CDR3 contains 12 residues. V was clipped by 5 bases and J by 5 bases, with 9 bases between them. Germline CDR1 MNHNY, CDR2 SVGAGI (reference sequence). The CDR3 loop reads CASSRTNETQYF. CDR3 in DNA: TGTGCCAGCAGTAGGACCAACGAGACCCAGTACTTC.